The TCR beta chain described here comes from a study of cytomegalovirus exposure and HLA in healthy donors. Method: immunoSEQ multiplex PCR; TCRdb's copy keeps in-frame clones and lacks some. Seen here are 95,000 to 150,000 clones, approximately 94% observed once, and the top ten hold under 1.5%. As regards this clone: Its matching antigen is unknown.

The CDR3 extends over 13 amino acids. V lost 7 bases to trimming and J lost 1 base; unmatched junction nucleotides: 3. Germline V lookup: CDR1 SGHDT, CDR2 YYEEEE. Regarding the study as a whole: Rare TCR sequences dominated, though some public TCRs recurred in many donors. For cytomegalovirus status, the classifier reportedly gave diagnoses with high specificity and sensitivity.

The chain is built from TRBV5-6 and TRBJ1-2; 8 positions agree with TRBD1. The TCR was taken from a young woman in good health and CMV-seronegative. Sequencing input: PBMCs. Here the CDR3 reads CASGRGLNYGYTF. The CDR3 nucleotides read TGTGCCAGCGGCAGGGGGCTTAACTATGGCTACACCTTC. Variable domain in full (rest from reference TRBV5-6 and TRBJ1-2): DAGVTQSPTHLIKTRGQQVTLRCSPKSGHDTVSWYQQALGQGPQFIFQYYEEEERQRGNFPDRFSGHQFPNYSSELNVNALLLGDSALYLCASGRGLNYGYTFGSGTRLTVV.